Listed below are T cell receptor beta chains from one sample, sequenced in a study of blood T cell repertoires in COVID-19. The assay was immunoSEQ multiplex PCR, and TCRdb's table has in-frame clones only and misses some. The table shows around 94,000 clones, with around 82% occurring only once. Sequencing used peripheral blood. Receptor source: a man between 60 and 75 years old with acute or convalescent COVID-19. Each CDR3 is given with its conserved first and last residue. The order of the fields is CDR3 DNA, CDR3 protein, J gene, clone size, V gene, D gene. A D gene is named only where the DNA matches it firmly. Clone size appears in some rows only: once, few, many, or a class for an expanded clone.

DNA: TGTGCCAGTAGTACGCGGGGGGCAGCCAATGAGCAGTTCTTC; CDR3: CASSTRGAANEQFF; J: TRBJ2-1; size: NA; V: TRBV19; D: TRBD2
DNA: TGTGCCGGTGGACAGAAAGTTAATTCACCCCTCCACTTT; CDR3: CAGGQKVNSPLHF; J: TRBJ1-6; size: NA; V: TRBV19; D: NA
DNA: TGTGCCAGCAGTACGCCTAAGGGGGTGTCCTACAATGAGCAGTTCTTC; CDR3: CASSTPKGVSYNEQFF; J: TRBJ2-1; size: once; V: TRBV27; D: NA
DNA: TGCAGTGCTAGTAGGGAACTAGCGGCCTCCGAGCAGTACTTC; CDR3: CSASRELAASEQYF; J: TRBJ2-7; size: NA; V: TRBV20-1; D: TRBD2
DNA: TGTGCCAGCAGCTTAGTGAGAGCATACAATGAGCAGTTCTTC; CDR3: CASSLVRAYNEQFF; J: TRBJ2-1; size: NA; V: TRBV11-2; D: NA
DNA: TGCAGCGTTGAAGATCAAACCCGGAGCGGGGGGGCTAACTACGAGCAGTACTTC; CDR3: CSVEDQTRSGGANYEQYF; J: TRBJ2-7; size: NA; V: TRBV29-1; D: TRBD2
DNA: TGCAGCGTGGCCGGGACAGGGGTCTCTTTCTACGAGCAGTACTTC; CDR3: CSVAGTGVSFYEQYF; J: TRBJ2-7; size: NA; V: TRBV29-1; D: TRBD1
DNA: TGTGCCAGCAGTGAGGGACTGCGGACCTCCACAGATACGCAGTATTTT; CDR3: CASSEGLRTSTDTQYF; J: TRBJ2-3; size: NA; V: TRBV6-1; D: NA
DNA: TGTGCCAGCAGCTTAGCCGCGGGATCCTCTACTGAAGCTTTCTTT; CDR3: CASSLAAGSSTEAFF; J: TRBJ1-1; size: NA; V: TRBV7-3; D: NA
DNA: TGTGCCAGCAGTTACCGGAGGGGGAGGGGAGGCGAGACCCAGTACTTC; CDR3: CASSYRRGRGGETQYF; J: TRBJ2-5; size: NA; V: TRBV6-5; D: NA
DNA: TGTGCCAGCAGCTCCGGACAGGGCTCCTACGAGCAGTACTTC; CDR3: CASSSGQGSYEQYF; J: TRBJ2-7; size: NA; V: TRBV7-6; D: TRBD1
DNA: TGTGCCAGCAGTGGACAGGGGGAGATCGGCTACACCTTC; CDR3: CASSGQGEIGYTF; J: TRBJ1-2; size: NA; V: TRBV2; D: TRBD1
DNA: TGTGCCAGCAGCTTGACAGGACAGGTACAAGAGACCCAGTACTTC; CDR3: CASSLTGQVQETQYF; J: TRBJ2-5; size: NA; V: TRBV5-8; D: TRBD1
DNA: TGCAGCGTTCAGGACACTGAAGCTTTCTTT; CDR3: CSVQDTEAFF; J: TRBJ1-1; size: NA; V: TRBV29-1; D: NA
DNA: TGCGCCAGCAGCTTGCGACCGGGGGACCAAGAGACCCAGTACTTC; CDR3: CASSLRPGDQETQYF; J: TRBJ2-5; size: NA; V: TRBV5-1; D: NA
DNA: TGTGCCAGCAGTACAGGGTACACTGAAGCTTTCTTT; CDR3: CASSTGYTEAFF; J: TRBJ1-1; size: NA; V: TRBV27; D: NA
DNA: TGTGCCAGTAGCTTGGGGGGGGCAGACACAGATACGCAGTATTTT; CDR3: CASSLGGADTDTQYF; J: TRBJ2-3; size: NA; V: TRBV27; D: NA
DNA: TGTGCCAGCAGTTTTTACCAGTCCTACGAGCAGTACTTC; CDR3: CASSFYQSYEQYF; J: TRBJ2-7; size: NA; V: TRBV28; D: NA
DNA: TGTGCCAGCAGCTACTCGGGACAGGGGCGAGTAGGGACTGAAGCTTTCTTT; CDR3: CASSYSGQGRVGTEAFF; J: TRBJ1-1; size: NA; V: TRBV27; D: TRBD1
DNA: TGCGCCAGCAGCTCGCAGGGGGCCTACTATGGCTACACCTTC; CDR3: CASSSQGAYYGYTF; J: TRBJ1-2; size: few; V: TRBV5-1; D: TRBD1
DNA: TGTGCCAGCAGCTTAAATCGGGGCAATGAGCAGTTCTTC; CDR3: CASSLNRGNEQFF; J: TRBJ2-1; size: NA; V: TRBV7-3; D: NA
DNA: TGTGCCACCGGACAGAACACCGGGGAGCTGTTTTTT; CDR3: CATGQNTGELFF; J: TRBJ2-2; size: NA; V: TRBV2; D: NA
DNA: TGTGCCAGCAGTTCCCCGGACAACAGCAATCAGCCCCAGCATTTT; CDR3: CASSSPDNSNQPQHF; J: TRBJ1-5; size: NA; V: TRBV6-6; D: NA
DNA: TGTGCCACCAGTGAGCTGACAGGGTCGAACACAGATACGCAGTATTTT; CDR3: CATSELTGSNTDTQYF; J: TRBJ2-3; size: NA; V: TRBV24-1; D: TRBD1
DNA: TGTGCCAGTAGTTTTACAGGGGGCGATGAGACCCAGTACTTC; CDR3: CASSFTGGDETQYF; J: TRBJ2-5; size: few; V: TRBV19; D: TRBD1
DNA: TGTGCCAGCAGAAACCCCCCCAGGGCTCAGCCCCAGCATTTT; CDR3: CASRNPPRAQPQHF; J: TRBJ1-5; size: NA; V: TRBV27; D: NA
DNA: TGTGCCAGCAGCCGCGACAGGGTGAACACTGAAGCTTTCTTT; CDR3: CASSRDRVNTEAFF; J: TRBJ1-1; size: NA; V: TRBV11-2; D: TRBD1
DNA: TGTGCCAGCAGCCTAGGACAAGGGGCCGGGGAGCTGTTTTTT; CDR3: CASSLGQGAGELFF; J: TRBJ2-2; size: few; V: TRBV3-1/TRBV3-2; D: NA
DNA: TGTGCCAGCAGTGTTAGGGGTATGGGCACTGAAGCTTTCTTT; CDR3: CASSVRGMGTEAFF; J: TRBJ1-1; size: NA; V: TRBV25-1; D: NA
DNA: TGCGCCAGCAGCTTTCGGAGCCCGGGACAGGGTGGGAGCACTGAAGCTTTCTTT; CDR3: CASSFRSPGQGGSTEAFF; J: TRBJ1-1; size: NA; V: TRBV5-1; D: TRBD1
DNA: TGCAGCGTTGTCGGGGGTGTGAGCACAGATACGCAGTATTTT; CDR3: CSVVGGVSTDTQYF; J: TRBJ2-3; size: NA; V: TRBV29-1; D: NA
DNA: TGCGCCAGCAGTCAACGGGACAGGGGGGAAGAAGAGCAGTACTTC; CDR3: CASSQRDRGEEEQYF; J: TRBJ2-7; size: NA; V: TRBV23-1; D: TRBD1
DNA: TGTGCCAGCAGCCCATGGGACAGTCCTGAGACCCAGTACTTC; CDR3: CASSPWDSPETQYF; J: TRBJ2-5; size: NA; V: TRBV7-3; D: TRBD1
DNA: TGTGCCAGCAGCGGGGCCGGGACAGGGAACACTGAAGCTTTCTTT; CDR3: CASSGAGTGNTEAFF; J: TRBJ1-1; size: NA; V: TRBV5-5; D: TRBD1
DNA: TGTGCCAGCACACGGGACAGGGGTTTTTCCGGGGAGCTGTTTTTT; CDR3: CASTRDRGFSGELFF; J: TRBJ2-2; size: NA; V: TRBV6-5; D: TRBD1
DNA: TGTGCCAGCGAGTCGGGGGGCGCAGGTTACGAGCAGTACTTC; CDR3: CASESGGAGYEQYF; J: TRBJ2-7; size: NA; V: TRBV6-5; D: NA
DNA: TGTGCCAGCAGTCACAGAGGAACGGGCGGGGGGGCCCAAGAGACCCAGTACTTC; CDR3: CASSHRGTGGGAQETQYF; J: TRBJ2-5; size: NA; V: TRBV6-6; D: TRBD2
DNA: TGCGCCAGCAGCCAAGATAGGAGGGCTGGAAACACCATATATTTT; CDR3: CASSQDRRAGNTIYF; J: TRBJ1-3; size: NA; V: TRBV4-1; D: NA
DNA: TGTGCCAGCACCCCGGTGGAGGCTGCCTCCTACAATGAGCAGTTCTTC; CDR3: CASTPVEAASYNEQFF; J: TRBJ2-1; size: NA; V: TRBV7-9; D: NA
DNA: TGCGCCAGCAGCCAAGCCTCCGGACAAAAGAACACTGAAGCTTTCTTT; CDR3: CASSQASGQKNTEAFF; J: TRBJ1-1; size: NA; V: TRBV4-1; D: NA
DNA: TGTGCCAGCAGGCAGGGATACTACTCCTACAATGAGCAGTTCTTC; CDR3: CASRQGYYSYNEQFF; J: TRBJ2-1; size: NA; V: TRBV6-5; D: NA
DNA: TGCGCCAGCAGCCTGAGGCGGGGCTTACAGGGGTCCGGGGAGCTGTTTTTT; CDR3: CASSLRRGLQGSGELFF; J: TRBJ2-2; size: NA; V: TRBV23-1; D: NA
DNA: TGTGCCAGTAGTGGCCAGGGCAGCAATAATTCACCCCTCCACTTT; CDR3: CASSGQGSNNSPLHF; J: TRBJ1-6; size: NA; V: TRBV19; D: NA
DNA: TGTGCCAGCAGTGAATTAGGGGAAACTGAAGCTTTCTTT; CDR3: CASSELGETEAFF; J: TRBJ1-1; size: few; V: TRBV25-1; D: NA
DNA: TGTGCCAGCAGTTACGATCGGACTGGGGGGTCGGGCTACACCTTC; CDR3: CASSYDRTGGSGYTF; J: TRBJ1-2; size: NA; V: TRBV6-6; D: NA
DNA: TGTGCCAGCAGCAAAGCCGCGACAGGGTTGTATGGCTACACCTTC; CDR3: CASSKAATGLYGYTF; J: TRBJ1-2; size: NA; V: TRBV21-1; D: NA
DNA: TGTGCCAGCTCACTGTTCGGGGAAAATTCACCCCTCCACTTT; CDR3: CASSLFGENSPLHF; J: TRBJ1-6; size: NA; V: TRBV18; D: NA
DNA: TGTGCCAGCAGCCAAGACAATAACTATGGCTACACCTTC; CDR3: CASSQDNNYGYTF; J: TRBJ1-2; size: once; V: TRBV4-2; D: NA
DNA: TGTGCCAGCAGCGTGGGAGTAGGTCAGCCCCAGCATTTT; CDR3: CASSVGVGQPQHF; J: TRBJ1-5; size: NA; V: TRBV7-3; D: NA
DNA: TGTGCCAGCAGCGATAGACAGGGAAACACCATATATTTT; CDR3: CASSDRQGNTIYF; J: TRBJ1-3; size: NA; V: TRBV7-2; D: NA
DNA: TGTGCCAGCAGTTCGGTTGGAGGGGGAAACACCATATATTTT; CDR3: CASSSVGGGNTIYF; J: TRBJ1-3; size: NA; V: TRBV27; D: NA
DNA: TGTGCCAGCAGTTTAGGGGGAGCCGGCTACACCTTC; CDR3: CASSLGGAGYTF; J: TRBJ1-2; size: NA; V: TRBV12-3/TRBV12-4; D: NA
DNA: TGTGCCAGCAGCCCCATGGGAGGGTACGAGCAGTACTTC; CDR3: CASSPMGGYEQYF; J: TRBJ2-7; size: once; V: TRBV11-2; D: TRBD2
DNA: TGTGCCAGCAGCTTAGGTAGCGGGGAGGTGGGAAAGTTCTTC; CDR3: CASSLGSGEVGKFF; J: TRBJ2-1; size: NA; V: TRBV7-3; D: TRBD2